This is a list of T cell receptor beta chains from one sample in a study of control samples from healthy donors and cancer patients. Assay used: immunoSEQ multiplex PCR; TCRdb lists only in-frame clones, some missing. This table has approximately 94,000 clones, roughly 90% appearing once. Sequenced material: blood. The source is a woman between 45 and 60 years old in good health. CDR3s include the opening cysteine and the closing phenylalanine or tryptophan. Fields, in order: D gene, J gene, V gene, CDR3 protein, CDR3 DNA. A D gene is named only where the DNA matches it firmly.

d_gene: NA
j_gene: TRBJ1-2
v_gene: TRBV7-2
CDR3aa: CASSGRRYGYTF
CDR3nt: TGTGCCAGCAGCGGACGGAGATATGGCTACACCTTC

d_gene: NA
j_gene: TRBJ1-6
v_gene: TRBV11-2
CDR3aa: CASSLDTGRLYNSPLHF
CDR3nt: TGTGCCAGCAGCTTAGATACGGGACGACTCTATAATTCACCCCTCCACTTT

d_gene: TRBD1
j_gene: TRBJ2-5
v_gene: TRBV29-1
CDR3aa: CSVTGVLQETQYF
CDR3nt: TGCAGCGTGACAGGGGTGCTCCAAGAGACCCAGTACTTC

d_gene: TRBD1
j_gene: TRBJ2-1
v_gene: TRBV7-3
CDR3aa: CASSPTGNEQFF
CDR3nt: TGTGCCAGCAGCCCGACAGGGAATGAGCAGTTCTTC

d_gene: NA
j_gene: TRBJ1-4
v_gene: TRBV4-1
CDR3aa: CASSQGGRSPYEKLFF
CDR3nt: TGCGCCAGCAGCCAAGGGGGACGGTCCCCATATGAAAAACTGTTTTTT

d_gene: NA
j_gene: TRBJ1-2
v_gene: TRBV14
CDR3aa: CASSQARDRGYTF
CDR3nt: TGTGCCAGCAGCCAAGCCCGGGATCGCGGCTACACCTTC

d_gene: NA
j_gene: TRBJ1-6
v_gene: TRBV3-1/TRBV3-2
CDR3aa: CASSQVPTAYNSSYNSPLHF
CDR3nt: TGTGCCAGCAGCCAAGTTCCGACAGCCTACAATAGCTCCTATAATTCACCCCTCCACTTT

d_gene: NA
j_gene: TRBJ2-3
v_gene: TRBV5-1
CDR3aa: CASSLAVAATDTQYF
CDR3nt: TGCGCCAGCAGCTTGGCGGTAGCGGCGACAGATACGCAGTATTTT

d_gene: TRBD2
j_gene: TRBJ2-2
v_gene: TRBV2
CDR3aa: CASSEEAGGLGELFF
CDR3nt: TGTGCCAGCAGTGAAGAAGCGGGAGGGTTGGGGGAGCTGTTTTTT

d_gene: TRBD1
j_gene: TRBJ2-5
v_gene: TRBV9
CDR3aa: CASSVGGTGKRTQYF
CDR3nt: TGTGCCAGCAGCGTAGGCGGGACAGGCAAGAGGACCCAGTACTTC

d_gene: NA
j_gene: TRBJ1-4
v_gene: TRBV15
CDR3aa: CATSREGTNEKLFF
CDR3nt: TGTGCCACCAGCAGAGAGGGGACTAATGAAAAACTGTTTTTT

d_gene: NA
j_gene: TRBJ1-5
v_gene: TRBV6-6
CDR3aa: CASKPDSNQPQHF
CDR3nt: TGTGCCAGCAAACCAGACAGCAATCAGCCCCAGCATTTT

d_gene: NA
j_gene: TRBJ1-1
v_gene: TRBV20-1
CDR3aa: CSSSLNTEAFF
CDR3nt: TGCAGTTCTTCACTGAACACTGAAGCTTTCTTT

d_gene: TRBD1
j_gene: TRBJ1-5
v_gene: TRBV7-8
CDR3aa: CASRGQGNQPQHF
CDR3nt: TGTGCCAGCAGAGGACAGGGGAATCAGCCCCAGCATTTT

d_gene: TRBD1
j_gene: TRBJ1-5
v_gene: TRBV15
CDR3aa: CATSSTLDRAGNQPQHF
CDR3nt: TGTGCCACCAGCAGCACGTTAGACAGGGCCGGCAATCAGCCCCAGCATTTT